Reported below is one TCR beta chain. Its antigen is not identified. These data originate in a study of beta chain features in type 1 diabetes. Study observations and caveats: Significant though moderate, a shortening of TCRB CDR3s appeared in all four CD4+ subsets of Type 1 diabetes patients. VDJ junctions from patients with type 1 diabetes contained fewer insertions and more deletions.

The germline V gene encodes CDR1 SGHRS and CDR2 YFSETQ. The CDR3 sequence is 15 residues long. Sequenced material consisted of expressed TCRB transcripts (all of the isolated RNA was reverse transcribed). TCRdb keeps only in-frame clones here, not all; method: immunoSEQ multiplex PCR. The profile shows tens of thousands of clones, over 40% of them singletons. The material sequenced was Tregs from blood. This TCR was sampled from a man between 25 and 39 years old with type 1 diabetes. This chain uses TRBV5-1 with TRBJ2-5; the match to TRBD1 covers 8 bases. The J call may be mistaken, given a closer DNA end match to TRBJ2-7. The CDR3 is CASSSSGTGGYEQYF. The CDR3 region has the DNA TGCGCCAGCAGCTCTTCCGGGACAGGAGGCTACGAGCAGTACTTC.